This T cell receptor beta chain came from a study of blood T cell repertoires in COVID-19. In the study overall: The United States, Italy and Spain were the sources of the acute and convalescent COVID-19 samples. Sample material is recorded as cDNA or gDNA derived from T cells, B-cell-depleted T cells, or PBMCs.

CDR3 length: 13 residues. The germline gives CDR1 DFQATT, CDR2 SNEGSKA (reference sequence). Trimming took off 3 bases at V and 1 base at J, with 7 bases between the two ends. Per the original methods: Nucleated cell number was recorded as an estimate derived from reference gene primer amplification. TCRdb's table, derived via immunoSEQ multiplex PCR, lists solely in-frame clones and lacks some. V and J calls and clone size are copied from that table; D and trimming were computed from the DNA. The top ten hold roughly 25% of the sample, which has tens of thousands of clones, about nine tenths seen once.

The chain combines TRBV20-1 with TRBJ1-5, with D perhaps matching TRBD1 (5 bases). The sequence derives from a woman over 75 with active or convalescent COVID-19. The sequencing input was peripheral blood. The CDR3 reads CSASQGSNQPQHF. The CDR3 coding sequence is TGCAGTGCTAGTCAGGGAAGCAATCAGCCCCAGCATTTT.